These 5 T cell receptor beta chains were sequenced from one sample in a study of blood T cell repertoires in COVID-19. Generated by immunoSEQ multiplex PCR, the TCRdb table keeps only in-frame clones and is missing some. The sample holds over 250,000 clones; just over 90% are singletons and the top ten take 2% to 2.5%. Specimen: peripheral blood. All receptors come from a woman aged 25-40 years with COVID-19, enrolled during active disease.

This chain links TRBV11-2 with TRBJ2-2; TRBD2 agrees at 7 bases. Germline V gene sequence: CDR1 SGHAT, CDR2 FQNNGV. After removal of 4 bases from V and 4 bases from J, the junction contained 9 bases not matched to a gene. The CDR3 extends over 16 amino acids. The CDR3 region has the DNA TGTGCCAGCAGCTCTGATTCCGGGACTACCACCGGGGAGCTGTTTTTT. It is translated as CASSSDSGTTTGELFF. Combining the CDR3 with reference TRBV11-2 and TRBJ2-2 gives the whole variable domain EAGVAQSPRYKIIEKRQSVAFWCNPISGHATLYWYQQILGQGPKLLIQFQNNGVVDDSQLPKDRFSAERLKGVDSTLKIQPAKLEDSAVYLCASSSDSGTTTGELFFGEGSRLTVL.

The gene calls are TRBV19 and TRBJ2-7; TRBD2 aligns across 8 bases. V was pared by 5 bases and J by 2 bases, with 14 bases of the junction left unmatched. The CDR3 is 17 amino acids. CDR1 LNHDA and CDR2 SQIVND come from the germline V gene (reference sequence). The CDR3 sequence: CASSRLAGATKTYEQYF. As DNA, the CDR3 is TGTGCCAGTAGTCGTCTAGCGGGTGCAACTAAGACCTACGAGCAGTACTTC. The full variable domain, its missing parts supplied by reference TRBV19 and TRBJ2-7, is DGGITQSPKYLFRKEGQNVTLSCEQNLNHDAMYWYRQDPGQGLRLIYYSQIVNDFQKGDIAEGYSVSREKKESFPLTVTSAQKNPTAFYLCASSRLAGATKTYEQYFGPGTRLTVT.

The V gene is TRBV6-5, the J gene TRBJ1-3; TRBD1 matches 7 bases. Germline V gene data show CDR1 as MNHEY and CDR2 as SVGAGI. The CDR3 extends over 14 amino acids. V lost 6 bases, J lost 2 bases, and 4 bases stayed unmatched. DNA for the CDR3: TGTGCCAGCAGCAGGGGGGAGGCTGGAAACACCATATATTTT. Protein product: CASSRGEAGNTIYF.

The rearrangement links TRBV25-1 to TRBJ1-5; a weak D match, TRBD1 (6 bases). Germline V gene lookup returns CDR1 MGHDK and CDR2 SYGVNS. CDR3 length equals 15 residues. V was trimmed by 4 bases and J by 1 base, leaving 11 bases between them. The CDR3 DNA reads TGTGCCAGCAGTGTAGGGGGAGGGAGCAATCAGCCCCAGCATTTT. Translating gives CASSVGGGSNQPQHF.

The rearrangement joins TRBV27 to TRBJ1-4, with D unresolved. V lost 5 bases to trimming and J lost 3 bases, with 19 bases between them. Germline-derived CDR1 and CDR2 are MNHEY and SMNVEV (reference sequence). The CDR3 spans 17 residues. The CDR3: CASSTTTLTASNEKLFF. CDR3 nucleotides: TGTGCCAGCAGTACTACGACGCTTACGGCCTCTAATGAAAAACTGTTTTTT. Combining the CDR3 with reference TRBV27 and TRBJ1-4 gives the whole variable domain EAQVTQNPRYLITVTGKKLTVTCSQNMNHEYMSWYRQDPGLGLRQIYYSMNVEVTDKGDVPEGYKVSRKEKRNFPLILESPSPNQTSLYFCASSTTTLTASNEKLFFGSGTQLSVL.